In this sample, the clone carrying this T cell receptor (beta chain) turned up a few times. Its target is not known. RNA extraction gave at least 5.5 micrograms of total RNA per sample. The data belong to a study of blood T cells in healthy people across ages. Whole-study findings and limits: Higher diversity, along with more naive CD4+ cells, distinguished long-lived donors from aged donors.

CDR1 is SEHNR, CDR2 FQNEAQ, per germline (reference sequence). V was clipped by 3 bases and J by 5 bases; unmatched bases: 8. The CDR3 totals 15 residues. A second PCR, run for roughly 7 to 11 cycles, used a sample-barcoded 5' primer plus a J-beta primer mix. Paired-end reads containing CDR3 totaled no fewer than 2.5 million for each sample. MiXCR was run by TCRdb on the 5' RACE reads, yielding one entry per CDR3 protein. The sample lists about 780,000 distinct CDR3 sequences; roughly 26% were seen once. This same sample was also part of a study on T cells of mothers and their children.

J is TRBJ2-5 and V is TRBV7-9; TRBD2 agrees at 8 bases. This receptor was taken from a boy aged 10-17 years in good health. The sequenced material came from blood. The CDR3: CASSFLRGAGETQYF. CDR3 DNA: TGTGCCAGCAGCTTCTTGCGGGGGGCCGGCGAGACCCAGTACTTC.